This TCR beta chain derives from a study of T-cell memory formation after mild COVID-19. Overall study results and limits: Pre-infection memory harbored some responding clones, suggesting cross-reactive memory joined. Contracting clones from day 15 to 85 had balanced CD4/CD8; later expanders favoured CD4+.

This clonotype was observed a handful of times. The antigen remains undetermined. The TCR alpha and TCR beta cDNA libraries, bearing sample barcodes and UMIs, were generated by 5'RACE using constant-segment primers. Via MiXCR, TCRdb re-called the 5' RACE reads, giving one row per CDR3 protein. Of more than 110,000 distinct CDR3 sequences listed, approximately 25% were seen once; the top ten hold around a quarter. CDR3 size: 12 residues. V was shortened by 5 bases and J by 7 bases, with 12 bases between the two germline ends. Per germline, CDR1 DFQATT and CDR2 SNEGSKA (reference sequence). The sample was PBMCs or a T cell subset sorted from them (not recorded which). The sequence came from an adult woman who had mild COVID-19 (a few samples of this study predate the infection). Cell type and time point are not known. The V call is TRBV20-1, the J call TRBJ2-1; D might be TRBD2 (5 bases). CDR3 bases: TGCAGTGCTGGTCAACTAGTAAATGAGCAGTTCTTC. It yields the protein CSAGQLVNEQFF.